A selection of T cell receptor beta chains follows, all from one sample in a study of shared clonotypes between healthy human individuals. The table came from immunoSEQ multiplex PCR; TCRdb's copy has only in-frame clones and leaves some out. The profile shows some 1,100,000 clones, approximately 80% of them singletons. Specimen: memory CD4+ T cells from PBMCs. The receptors were gathered from a man aged 18 to 30 in good health. Some clones in this sample may be carry-over from other donors' samples. The CDR3 runs from the conserved cysteine through the conserved F or W. D genes are given only for firm matches. Clone size, where shown, is once, few, many, or a class for clones that have expanded.

abundance,d_gene,v_gene,j_gene,CDR3aa,CDR3nt
.,.,TRBV19,TRBJ2-6,CASSILSSGANVLTF,TGTGCCAGTAGTATTTTGAGCTCTGGGGCCAACGTCCTGACTTTC
few,.,TRBV6-1,TRBJ1-2,CASSGNTIYGYTF,TGTGCCAGCAGTGGTAACACCATCTATGGCTACACCTTC
.,.,TRBV6-5,TRBJ2-1,CASSLGDEQFF,TGTGCCAGCAGCCTCGGTGATGAGCAGTTCTTC
many,TRBD1,TRBV18,TRBJ2-7,CASSPYYALSGQGYEQYF,TGTGCCAGCTCACCATACTACGCCCTTTCGGGACAGGGCTACGAGCAGTACTTC
few,TRBD2,TRBV2,TRBJ2-3,CASGRTSGNTDTQYF,TGTGCCAGCGGAAGGACTAGCGGAAACACAGATACGCAGTATTTT
.,.,TRBV5-1,TRBJ2-1,CASSLGQTNYNEQFF,TGCGCCAGCAGCCTCGGACAGACCAACTACAATGAGCAGTTCTTC
.,TRBD2,TRBV5-1,TRBJ2-7,CASSFGGDEQYF,TGCGCCAGCAGCTTCGGGGGGGACGAGCAGTACTTC
.,.,TRBV5-1,TRBJ2-5,CASSFRETQYF,TGCGCCAGCAGCTTTCGTGAGACCCAGTACTTC
.,.,TRBV6-5,TRBJ1-2,CASRKPGGNYGYTF,TGTGCCAGCAGAAAACCGGGGGGTAACTATGGCTACACCTTC
.,.,TRBV25-1,TRBJ2-2,CASSSNTHTGELFF,TGTGCCAGCAGTAGTAACACCCACACCGGGGAGCTGTTTTTT
.,TRBD1,TRBV11-1,TRBJ2-3,CASRPITGAGETDTQYF,TGTGCCAGCAGGCCAATTACAGGGGCCGGAGAGACAGATACGCAGTATTTT
.,.,TRBV11-3,TRBJ2-3,CASSLGVTGGTDTQYF,TGTGCCAGCAGCTTAGGGGTAACCGGGGGAACAGATACGCAGTATTTT
.,.,TRBV10-3,TRBJ1-1,CAISESEGGKAFF,TGTGCCATCAGTGAGTCCGAAGGAGGGAAAGCTTTCTTT
.,TRBD1,TRBV28,TRBJ1-2,CASTVWGRRDRSYGYTF,TGTGCCAGCACCGTTTGGGGGAGACGGGACAGATCCTATGGCTACACCTTC
.,TRBD1,TRBV28,TRBJ1-1,CASSLSGTGRGYTEAFF,TGTGCCAGCAGCCTTTCCGGGACAGGGAGGGGGTACACTGAAGCTTTCTTT
.,.,TRBV5-1,TRBJ2-1,CASRRAESYNEQFF,TGCGCCAGCAGACGTGCTGAGTCCTACAATGAGCAGTTCTTC
once,.,TRBV29-1,TRBJ2-7,CSVLPGDTSYEQYF,TGCAGCGTTCTACCGGGGGACACTTCCTACGAGCAGTACTTC
.,.,TRBV5-1,TRBJ2-5,CASSPRRDAETQYF,TGCGCCAGCAGCCCCCGCCGGGACGCTGAGACCCAGTACTTC
.,TRBD2,TRBV7-2,TRBJ2-7,CASRERLAGDSYEQYF,TGTGCCAGCAGGGAAAGACTAGCGGGAGACTCCTACGAGCAGTACTTC
few,.,TRBV9,TRBJ1-4,CASSVDPLNEKLFF,TGTGCCAGCAGCGTAGATCCGTTAAATGAAAAACTGTTTTTT
.,.,TRBV29-1,TRBJ1-2,CSVEDGPGVGYTF,TGCAGCGTTGAAGATGGCCCGGGGGTGGGCTACACCTTC
.,TRBD1,TRBV5-1,TRBJ1-4,CASSLDQGAANEKLFF,TGCGCCAGCAGCTTGGACCAGGGGGCAGCTAATGAAAAACTGTTTTTT
.,.,TRBV6-1,TRBJ2-7,CASSEFSQYEQYF,TGTGCCAGCAGTGAATTCTCGCAATACGAGCAGTACTTC
few,.,TRBV27,TRBJ2-2,CASSLMPARVNTGELFF,TGTGCCAGCAGTTTAATGCCGGCCAGGGTGAACACCGGGGAGCTGTTTTTT
.,.,TRBV28,TRBJ1-2,CASSPAGGLGNGYTF,TGTGCCAGCAGTCCCGCGGGGGGGCTGGGGAATGGCTACACCTTC
.,.,TRBV28,TRBJ1-5,CASTVNWGASNQPQHF,TGTGCCAGCACCGTTAATTGGGGGGCTAGCAATCAGCCCCAGCATTTT
.,TRBD1,TRBV2,TRBJ2-7,CASTPNRQGSDEQYF,TGTGCCAGCACCCCAAATCGACAGGGTTCTGACGAGCAGTACTTC
few,.,TRBV4-3,TRBJ2-3,CASSQLQGGVPQYF,TGCGCCAGCAGCCAGTTACAGGGGGGGGTTCCGCAGTATTTT
few,.,TRBV18,TRBJ1-5,CASSGVGGRASQPQHF,TGTGCCAGCTCAGGGGTTGGGGGTCGCGCTAGTCAGCCCCAGCATTTT
.,.,TRBV29-1,TRBJ1-2,CSAKGTGYGYTF,TGCAGCGCCAAGGGAACAGGCTATGGCTACACCTTC
.,.,TRBV28,TRBJ2-5,CASGRAGRQETQYF,TGTGCCAGCGGCAGAGCGGGTCGCCAAGAGACCCAGTACTTC
few,.,TRBV29-1,TRBJ1-1,CSVGRLMNTEAFF,TGCAGCGTTGGGCGGTTAATGAACACTGAAGCTTTCTTT
.,.,TRBV21-1,TRBJ2-2,CASSRRGLGLPGELFF,TGTGCCAGCAGCCGCCGTGGGCTAGGGTTACCCGGGGAGCTGTTTTTT
.,.,TRBV6-5,TRBJ1-3,CASSYSRADTIYF,TGTGCCAGCAGTTACTCCCGGGCGGACACCATATATTTT
.,TRBD2,TRBV19,TRBJ2-2,CASSTSGRRAGELFF,TGTGCCAGTAGTACGAGCGGGAGACGGGCCGGGGAGCTGTTTTTT
.,TRBD1,TRBV30,TRBJ2-3,CAWRAGQGADTQYF,TGTGCCTGGAGGGCGGGACAGGGGGCTGATACGCAGTATTTT
once,TRBD2,TRBV6-1,TRBJ2-1,CASSDRLAGGPLHEQFF,TGTGCCAGCAGTGATAGGTTAGCGGGAGGCCCCCTTCATGAGCAGTTCTTC
few,.,TRBV13,TRBJ1-1,CASKAYRRDGEAFF,TGTGCCAGCAAAGCTTATAGGAGGGACGGTGAAGCTTTCTTT
.,.,TRBV7-3,TRBJ1-1,CASSPTGSTEAFF,TGTGCCAGCAGCCCAACAGGGAGCACTGAAGCTTTCTTT
few,.,TRBV18,TRBJ1-5,CASSPLGSNQPQHF,TGTGCCAGCTCACCACTGGGTAGCAATCAGCCCCAGCATTTT
.,.,TRBV30,TRBJ1-5,CAWSGAFTRASNQPQHF,TGTGCCTGGAGCGGGGCATTTACGAGGGCTAGCAATCAGCCCCAGCATTTT
few,TRBD1,TRBV15,TRBJ1-4,CATSRVSTGGEKLFF,TGTGCCACCAGCAGAGTCTCGACAGGGGGTGAGAAACTGTTTTTT
.,TRBD2,TRBV29-1,TRBJ2-2,CSTREGNIGELFF,TGCAGCACCAGGGAGGGGAACATCGGGGAGCTGTTTTTT
.,.,TRBV29-1,TRBJ1-4,CSVAGSNEKLFF,TGCAGCGTTGCCGGGTCTAATGAAAAACTGTTTTTT
.,.,TRBV29-1,TRBJ2-1,CSGRTYNEQFF,TGCAGCGGAAGGACCTACAATGAGCAGTTCTTC
few,.,TRBV30,TRBJ2-1,CAWRLSSYNEQFF,TGTGCCTGGAGACTAAGCTCCTACAATGAGCAGTTCTTC
.,.,TRBV2,TRBJ1-5,CASRIGRGYNQPQHF,TGTGCCAGCAGAATTGGCAGGGGATACAATCAGCCCCAGCATTTT
.,.,TRBV11-2,TRBJ2-2,CASSSQPGNTGELFF,TGTGCCAGCAGCTCCCAGCCCGGGAACACCGGGGAGCTGTTTTTT
.,TRBD2,TRBV7-8,TRBJ2-3,CASSLAASGRGTDTQYF,TGTGCCAGCAGCTTAGCCGCTAGCGGGAGAGGGACAGATACGCAGTATTTT
few,TRBD1,TRBV7-2,TRBJ1-2,CASSLLGQENSNYGYTF,TGTGCCAGCAGCCTCCTAGGACAGGAGAATTCTAACTATGGCTACACCTTC
.,.,TRBV2,TRBJ2-7,CASTTSPLSYEQYF,TGTGCCAGCACAACCAGCCCCCTCTCCTACGAGCAGTACTTC
few,.,TRBV2,TRBJ2-2,CASTRTGELFF,TGTGCCAGCACCCGAACCGGGGAGCTGTTTTTT
.,.,TRBV5-1,TRBJ1-5,CASSLRGEQPQHF,TGCGCCAGCAGCTTAAGGGGGGAACAGCCCCAGCATTTT
.,.,TRBV6-1,TRBJ2-1,CASSETLSSWREQFF,TGTGCCAGCAGTGAAACCCTATCTTCATGGAGGGAGCAGTTCTTC